What follows are 10 T cell receptor beta chains derived from one specimen sequenced in a study of cytotoxic CD8 clonotypes in ibrutinib-treated CLL. The method was immunoSEQ multiplex PCR; TCRdb's version includes in-frame clones alone and lacks a portion of them. There are about 330,000 clones in the sample; roughly 67% occur only once, and about 6.7% lies in the top ten. The source material was PBMCs, sampled after 36 months of ibrutinib treatment. Receptors were obtained from a human donor with chronic lymphocytic leukemia.

The table lists this clone with a count of one. V usage is TRBV11-2 and J usage is TRBJ1-4, with 7 bases fitting TRBD1. V lost 1 base and J lost 8; bases outside the gene matches: 10. This CDR3 is 16 amino acids long. CDR1 is SGHAT, CDR2 FQNNGV, per germline. CDR3 nucleotide sequence: TGTGCCAGCAGCTTAGGGGCTACAGGGGTAGGCGAAAAACTGTTTTTT. Residues: CASSLGATGVGEKLFF.

In its sample, this clone was seen a few times. The rearrangement links TRBV6-6 to TRBJ2-1; D is perhaps TRBD2 (5 bases). Trimming pared 5 bases from V and 4 bases from J, leaving 15 bases between. The CDR3 runs 15 residues. Germline V gene data show CDR1 as MNHNY and CDR2 as SVGAGI (reference sequence). CDR3 sequence (DNA): TGTGCCAGCAGTCCGGGGATCCTACCGTACAATGAGCAGTTCTTC. This gives the protein CASSPGILPYNEQFF.

This clone has a handful of counts. The genes are TRBV2 and TRBJ1-4, with 9 bases lining up with TRBD1. The V and J ends lost 7 bases and 5 bases, in that order; junction bases with no gene match: 5. The CDR3 is 14 residues long. Germline V gene sequence: CDR1 SNHLY, CDR2 FYNNEI. The CDR3 here is CASNRQGENEKLFF. The CDR3 DNA sequence: TGTGCCAGCAACCGACAGGGGGAGAATGAAAAACTGTTTTTT.

V gene TRBV29-1 combines with J gene TRBJ2-1; 8 bases are a match to TRBD2. The CDR3 length is 12 residues. V dropped 7 bases and J dropped 8; count of bases not matched to a gene: 7. Germline V gene sequence: CDR1 SQVTM, CDR2 ANQGSEA. CDR3 sequence reads: CSGGSGVYEQFF. The DNA of the CDR3 is TGCAGCGGGGGTAGCGGGGTCTATGAGCAGTTCTTC.

CDR3 nucleotide sequence: TGTGCCAGCAGCGTAGCTCGGACAGGGGACGAGCAGTACTTC. Translated, it gives CASSVARTGDEQYF. V usage is TRBV9 and J usage is TRBJ2-7, with 9 bases lining up with TRBD1. The CDR3 length is 14 residues. Germline values: CDR1 SGDLS, CDR2 YYNGEE. The ends lost 0 bases at V and 5 bases at J; junction bases unmatched: 3.

V gene TRBV15 combines with J gene TRBJ2-7; 16 positions match TRBD2. This CDR3 comprises 15 residues. Germline CDR1 is LNHNV and CDR2 is YYDKDF (reference sequence). V trimming: 5 bases; J trimming: 2 bases; junction bases outside the gene matches: 0. CDR3 sequence reads: CATSGTSGRAYEQYF. CDR3 nucleotides: TGTGCCACCAGCGGGACTAGCGGGAGGGCCTACGAGCAGTACTTC.

The rearrangement joins TRBV28 to TRBJ1-2; the match to TRBD1 covers 9 bases. This CDR3 spans 15 amino acids. Germline V gene lookup returns CDR1 MDHEN and CDR2 SYDVKM. Trimming cost V 5 bases and J 2 bases; bases outside gene matches: 6. The CDR3 protein is CASSGTGTKNYGYTF. CDR3 DNA sequence: TGTGCCAGCAGTGGGACAGGGACTAAAAACTATGGCTACACCTTC.

This chain links TRBV5-1 with TRBJ1-3; no clear D. Trimming removed 2 bases at V and 0 bases at J, with 6 bases between. This CDR3 spans 14 amino acids. Germline V gene sequence: CDR1 SGHRS, CDR2 YFSETQ. The CDR3 DNA sequence: TGCGCCAGCAGCTTAGGGAGCTCTGGAAACACCATATATTTT. Its translation is CASSLGSSGNTIYF.

V gene TRBV11-2 combines with J gene TRBJ1-5, with D perhaps TRBD1 (6 bases). Germline lookup yields CDR1 SGHAT and CDR2 FQNNGV. The CDR3 totals 14 residues. The V end was cut by 3 bases, the J end by 6 bases, with 12 bases between. CDR3 bases: TGTGCCAGCAGCTTTTTGGGGGCAGGTCAGCCCCAGCATTTT. Translated, it gives CASSFLGAGQPQHF.

The V gene is TRBV5-4, the J gene TRBJ2-3; TRBD2 matches 10 bases. This CDR3 region has 18 residues. From germline, CDR1 is SGHNT and CDR2 YYREEE (reference sequence). J lost 0 bases, V lost 4 bases, and 11 bases had no gene match. CDR3 residues: CASSPRTSGWSSTDTQYF. For the CDR3, the DNA is TGTGCCAGCAGCCCCCGGACTAGCGGTTGGTCTAGCACAGATACGCAGTATTTT.